The 26 T cell receptor beta chains reported below all come from one sample, sequenced in a study of shared clonotypes between healthy human individuals. Method: immunoSEQ multiplex PCR; TCRdb's copy keeps in-frame clones and lacks some. The sample consists of around 1.9 million clones, around 93% of them appearing once. CD8 cells classed as naive were CD45RO-negative and positively selected for CCR7, excluding terminally differentiated effector memory CD45RA+ cells. Input material: naive CD8+ T cells from PBMCs. The receptors come from a man aged 18 to 30 in good health. Some clones in this sample may be carry-over from other donors' samples.

This sequence joins TRBV27 and TRBJ2-1, with 9 bases matching TRBD2. In germline, CDR1 is MNHEY, CDR2 SMNVEV (reference sequence). The junction had 6 bases not matched to a gene; V was cut back by 3 bases and J by 3 bases. The CDR3 runs 16 residues. CDR3 coding DNA: TGTGCCAGCAGTTTTAGGGGCGGGAGGGTCTACAATGAGCAGTTCTTC. The encoded protein is CASSFRGGRVYNEQFF.

This chain uses TRBV6-4 with TRBJ1-5; D may be TRBD1 (5 bases). This CDR3 has 17 residues. Trimming cost V 10 bases and J 1 base, with 23 bases left between them. Germline CDR1 reads MRHNA; CDR2 reads SNTAGT. This chain's CDR3 is CAIDPGPTMGSNQPQHF. CDR3 nucleotides: TGTGCCATCGATCCGGGACCGACTATGGGCAGCAATCAGCCCCAGCATTTT.

The V and J genes are TRBV6-5 and TRBJ2-2; tentative D call: TRBD1 (5 bases). CDR1 and CDR2 (germline): MNHEY, SVGAGI. The ends were cut back, 2 bases at V and 4 bases at J, with 14 bases in the middle. The CDR3 sequence is 16 residues long. CDR3 coding DNA: TGTGCCAGCAGTTACCATGAGACAGAATTCACCGGGGAGCTGTTTTTT. Encoded protein: CASSYHETEFTGELFF.

This chain connects TRBV25-1 to TRBJ2-2, with D tentatively TRBD1 (5 bases). The germline CDR1 and CDR2 sequences are MGHDK and SYGVNS. The CDR3 runs to 13 residues. Trimming pared 7 bases from V and 1 base from J, leaving 7 bases between. The CDR3 nucleotides read TGTGCCAGCACCGACAGGAACACCGGGGAGCTGTTTTTT. This sequence encodes CASTDRNTGELFF.

This chain connects TRBV28 to TRBJ2-3; 7 bases agree with TRBD2. The CDR3 has 16 residues. The V and J ends lost 5 bases and 4 bases, in that order; junction bases with no gene match: 12. Looked up from germline, CDR1 is MDHEN and CDR2 is SYDVKM. DNA of the CDR3: TGTGCCAGCAGTCCCCGCCCGGGAGGATTTTCAGATACGCAGTATTTT. It is translated as CASSPRPGGFSDTQYF.

This clone occurred once. Other nucleotide sequences from this sample produce the same CDR3. The chain joins TRBV20-1 to TRBJ2-3, with D unclear. This CDR3 comprises 10 residues. V gave up 6 bases and J gave up 2 bases, with 3 bases separating them. Germline-derived CDR1 and CDR2 are DFQATT and SNEGSKA (reference sequence). CDR3 loop: CSADTDTQYF. DNA for the CDR3: TGCAGTGCCGACACAGATACGCAGTATTTT.

This chain connects TRBV7-9 to TRBJ1-1; D gene uncertain. V lost 2 bases and J lost 0, with 16 bases in between. The germline gives CDR1 SEHNR, CDR2 FQNEAQ (reference sequence). This CDR3 comprises 17 residues. Written as DNA, the CDR3 is TGTGCCAGCAGCTTACGGCCCGCACTCCCTTTGAACACTGAAGCTTTCTTT. This gives the protein CASSLRPALPLNTEAFF.

The V gene is TRBV4-1, the J gene TRBJ2-7, with unresolved D. Trimming left V 0 bases short and J 1 base short, with 10 bases between. Germline CDR1 is MGHRA and CDR2 is YSYEKL. The CDR3 is made up of 15 amino acids. The CDR3 bases are TGCGCCAGCAGCCAAGATCGTACGCATTCCTACGAGCAGTACTTC. Protein sequence: CASSQDRTHSYEQYF.

The J gene is TRBJ2-7, the V gene TRBV30, with 7 bases lining up with TRBD1. Per the germline V gene, CDR1 is GTSNPN and CDR2 is SVGIG (reference sequence). Trimming cost V 3 bases and J 2 bases; bases outside gene matches: 10. The CDR3 spans 15 residues. This CDR3 reads CAWSPWDRPTYEQYF. The DNA of the CDR3 is TGTGCCTGGAGCCCCTGGGACAGACCTACCTACGAGCAGTACTTC.

This chain uses TRBV10-1 with TRBJ1-2; possible D gene TRBD1, 6 bases. The germline CDR1 and CDR2 sequences are WNHNN and SYGVQD (reference sequence). V gave up 9 bases and J gave up 3 bases, with 17 bases separating them. The CDR3 runs 14 residues. The CDR3 DNA sequence: TGCGCCAGACGAAATACGACAGGTTACTATGGCTACACCTTC. Translation gives CARRNTTGYYGYTF.

This chain connects TRBV2 to TRBJ2-2; a possible D gene is TRBD1 (7 bases). CDR1 is SNHLY, CDR2 FYNNEI, per germline. The CDR3 runs to 16 residues. V was trimmed by 6 bases and J by 3 bases, leaving 17 bases between them. The CDR3 protein is CASSYRGGKYTGELFF. Written as DNA, the CDR3 is TGTGCCAGCAGCTACAGGGGCGGGAAATACACCGGGGAGCTGTTTTTT. The variable domain in full, completed from reference TRBV2 and TRBJ2-2, reads EPEVTQTPSHQVTQMGQEVILRCVPISNHLYFYWYRQILGQKVEFLVSFYNNEISEKSEIFDDQFSVERPDGSNFTLKIRSTKLEDSAMYFCASSYRGGKYTGELFFGEGSRLTVL.

The chain combines TRBV2 with TRBJ2-3; D is perhaps TRBD1 (5 bases). V dropped 4 bases and J dropped 0 bases, with 14 bases sitting between them. The germline V gene encodes CDR1 SNHLY and CDR2 FYNNEI. The CDR3 length is 16 residues. CDR3 in DNA: TGTGCCAGCAGTGGAATAGGGGAAACAAGCACAGATACGCAGTATTTT. It translates to CASSGIGETSTDTQYF.

The rearrangement uses TRBV9 and TRBJ2-7; TRBD1 aligns across 10 bases. V was clipped by 0 bases and J by 6 bases; unmatched bases: 6. Per the germline V gene, CDR1 is SGDLS and CDR2 is YYNGEE. The CDR3 spans 15 residues. The CDR3 protein is CASSVGGGTGVEQYF. The CDR3 region has the DNA TGTGCCAGCAGCGTAGGGGGCGGGACAGGGGTCGAGCAGTACTTC.

The V and J genes are TRBV7-9 and TRBJ2-2; D remains ambiguous. The CDR3 contains 12 residues. V dropped 5 bases and J dropped 7 bases, with 8 bases sitting between them. Germline assignment: CDR1 SEHNR and CDR2 FQNEAQ (reference sequence). CDR3 region: CASSLPIGELFF. The CDR3 DNA sequence: TGTGCCAGCAGCCTACCCATCGGGGAGCTGTTTTTT.

Concerning this clone itself: The sample carries other DNA sequences with the same CDR3. The chain has TRBV6-5 and TRBJ2-2; D is unresolved. This CDR3 spans 15 amino acids. Germline assignment: CDR1 MNHEY and CDR2 SVGAGI. V shed 1 base and J shed 1 base, with 7 bases lying between them. The CDR3 loop reads CASSYLAENTGELFF. The CDR3 region has the DNA TGTGCCAGCAGTTACTTGGCGGAGAACACCGGGGAGCTGTTTTTT.

V and J are TRBV28 and TRBJ1-6, with D perhaps TRBD1 (6 bases). The CDR3 is 15 residues long. From germline, CDR1 is MDHEN and CDR2 SYDVKM. V was shortened by 6 bases and J by 7 bases, with 16 bases between the two germline ends. CDR3 region: CASRPTRQGNSPLHF. The CDR3 coding sequence is TGTGCCAGCAGGCCCACTAGGCAGGGGAATTCACCCCTCCACTTT.

Details on this clone: The same CDR3 also results from other DNA sequences found in this sample. The CDR3 region has the DNA TGCAGCGTTGAAGGAGTCACTGAAGCTTTCTTT. Amino acid sequence: CSVEGVTEAFF. The genes are TRBV29-1 and TRBJ1-1, with unresolved D. Germline V lookup: CDR1 SQVTM, CDR2 ANQGSEA. The CDR3 runs 11 residues. V was shortened by 1 base and J by 4 bases, with 4 bases between the two germline ends.

This clone was found once. The CDR3 nucleotides are TGTGCCAGCAGCTTGAGTCCAGGGGCCTTTGGCGAGCAGTACTTC. Its protein product is CASSLSPGAFGEQYF. The genes are TRBV5-8 and TRBJ2-7, with D tentatively TRBD1 (6 bases). Germline V lookup: CDR1 SGHTS, CDR2 YDEGEE. The CDR3 extends over 15 amino acids. V lost 1 base, J lost 6 bases, and 17 bases lay in between.

The chain employs TRBV5-4 and TRBJ1-4, with D unclear. Looked up from germline, CDR1 is SGHNT and CDR2 is YYREEE (reference sequence). V lost 4 bases and J lost 8, with 18 bases in between. This CDR3 is 15 amino acids long. The CDR3 DNA follows: TGTGCCAGCAGCCATCCGATGGAGGGTAGCGAAAAACTGTTTTTT. The encoded protein is CASSHPMEGSEKLFF. Full variable domain (missing parts from reference TRBV5-4 and TRBJ1-4): ETGVTQSPTHLIKTRGQQVTLRCSSQSGHNTVSWYQQALGQGPQFIFQYYREEENGRGNFPPRFSGLQFPNYSSELNVNALELDDSALYLCASSHPMEGSEKLFFGSGTQLSVL.

On this clone itself: The same CDR3 also results from other DNA sequences found in this sample. The rearrangement links TRBV9 to TRBJ2-1; D ambiguous. The CDR3 is 11 amino acids. V lost 4 bases, J lost 6 bases, and 5 bases lay in between. Germline V gives CDR1 SGDLS, CDR2 YYNGEE. The CDR3 bases are TGTGCCAGCAGCCTGGCCAATGAGCAGTTCTTC. Amino acid sequence: CASSLANEQFF.

V gene TRBV7-3 combines with J gene TRBJ1-2; D ambiguous. The V gene's germline CDR1 is SGHTA and CDR2 FQGTGA. The CDR3 is 14 amino acids. Trimming left V 5 bases short and J 8 bases short, with 18 bases between. The CDR3 reads CASSQYPGSDGYTF. CDR3 nucleotides: TGTGCCAGCAGCCAATACCCAGGTTCTGACGGCTACACCTTC. Full variable domain (missing parts from reference TRBV7-3 and TRBJ1-2): GAGVSQTPSNKVTEKGKYVELRCDPISGHTALYWYRQSLGQGPEFLIYFQGTGAADDSGLPNDRFFAVRPEGSVSTLKIQRTERGDSAVYLCASSQYPGSDGYTFGSGTRLTVV.

V is TRBV5-4 and J is TRBJ1-1; tentatively, D is TRBD1 (5 bases). This CDR3 has 15 residues. Germline-derived CDR1 and CDR2 are SGHNT and YYREEE (reference sequence). V lost 0 bases to trimming and J lost 0 bases, with 9 bases between them. DNA of the CDR3: TGTGCCAGCAGCTTGGTTCCAGGGATGAACACTGAAGCTTTCTTT. Protein product: CASSLVPGMNTEAFF.

The chain employs TRBV27 and TRBJ2-1, with 8 bases lining up with TRBD2. After removal of 4 bases from V and 6 bases from J, the junction contained 17 bases not matched to a gene. CDR3 size: 18 residues. Germline V gene data show CDR1 as MNHEY and CDR2 as SMNVEV (reference sequence). CDR3 loop: CASSSGGAGVHKGNEQFF. The CDR3 DNA sequence: TGTGCCAGCAGTTCCGGGGGAGCGGGAGTACATAAGGGCAATGAGCAGTTCTTC.

The genes are TRBV7-9 and TRBJ2-3; 7 positions match TRBD2. Germline CDR1 is SEHNR and CDR2 is FQNEAQ (reference sequence). V dropped 5 bases and J dropped 8; count of bases not matched to a gene: 7. The CDR3 contains 13 residues. The CDR3 sequence: CASSPAGLATQYF. CDR3 nucleotide sequence: TGTGCCAGCAGCCCAGCGGGGCTGGCTACGCAGTATTTT.

The chain couples TRBV6-5 to TRBJ1-2; D ambiguous. This CDR3 is built from 16 residues. Germline CDR1 MNHEY, CDR2 SVGAGI. Deletions cut 0 bases from V and 3 bases from J, with 14 bases between. This chain's CDR3 is CASSYSGWGEDYGYTF. The CDR3 DNA reads as TGTGCCAGCAGTTACTCTGGGTGGGGAGAGGACTATGGCTACACCTTC.

The gene calls are TRBV21-1 and TRBJ2-1; the DNA was not compared with TRBD2, the D call given in the table. TRBV21-1 is given as a pseudogene. The CDR3 sequence is 16 residues long. The CDR3 here is CASSKIRAGVFGEQFF. The CDR3 coding sequence is TGTGCCAGCAGCAAAATCCGAGCGGGAGTCTTCGGTGAGCAGTTCTTC.